A selection of T cell receptor beta chains follows, all from one sample in a study of read filtering for tumor transcriptome and immune sequencing. In TCRdb, the reads were re-called with MiXCR into one record per CDR3 protein. The repertoire consists of 40,000 or so distinct CDR3 sequences, with roughly 10% occurring once and the leading ten covering roughly a third. The sequencing input was a population of CD138-negative cells sorted from bone marrow. These receptors were taken from a donor at least 40 years old with multiple myeloma. The CDR3 runs from the conserved cysteine through the conserved F or W. Fields, in order: J gene, D gene, V gene, clone size, CDR3 protein, CDR3 DNA. A D gene is named only where the DNA matches it firmly. Not every row has a clone size; where given, it reads once, few, many or a size class.

TRBJ2-4	NA	TRBV20-1	many	CSARAPGPNIQYF	TGCAGTGCTAGAGCACCCGGACCTAACATTCAGTACTTC
TRBJ2-5	TRBD2	TRBV7-2	many	CASSLAGGTEETQYF	TGTGCCAGCAGCTTAGCGGGAGGGACTGAAGAGACCCAGTACTTC
TRBJ2-2	NA	TRBV10-3	many	CAIQGDTPRGTGELFF	TGTGCCATACAGGGAGACACACCGCGGGGCACCGGGGAGCTGTTTTTT
TRBJ2-5	NA	TRBV28	few	CASSFPLWVTQYF	TGTGCCAGCAGTTTTCCTCTATGGGTGACCCAGTACTTC
TRBJ2-7	TRBD1	TRBV20-1	many	CSAGRQGYEQYF	TGCAGTGCTGGACGACAGGGGTACGAGCAGTACTTC
TRBJ1-1	NA	TRBV20-1	many	CSAREPDGSPEAFF	TGCAGTGCTAGAGAGCCTGACGGGAGCCCTGAAGCTTTCTTT
TRBJ2-3	TRBD1	TRBV20-1	many	CSASHRGRGTDTQYF	TGCAGTGCTAGTCACAGGGGGCGCGGAACAGATACGCAGTATTTT
TRBJ2-7	TRBD2	TRBV4-1	many	CASSQLWRGSYEQYF	TGCGCCAGCAGCCAACTCTGGCGGGGGTCCTACGAGCAGTACTTC
TRBJ2-2	NA	TRBV6-2/TRBV6-3	NA	CASSYQTGLADTGELFF	TGTGCCAGCAGTTACCAGACAGGCCTAGCGGACACCGGGGAGCTGTTTTTT
TRBJ2-5	TRBD2	TRBV6-6	many	CASSYPGGETQYF	TGTGCCAGCAGTTACCCCGGGGGGGAGACCCAGTACTTC
TRBJ1-5	NA	TRBV7-8	many	CASSNGPGNQPQHF	TGTGCCAGCAGCAATGGGCCAGGCAATCAGCCCCAGCATTTT
TRBJ2-5	NA	TRBV11-2	many	CASSSGTWETQYF	TGTGCCAGCAGCTCAGGGACCTGGGAGACCCAGTACTTC
TRBJ1-6	NA	TRBV10-2	many	CASSEQGNSPLHF	TGCGCCAGCAGTGAACAGGGTAATTCACCCCTCCACTTT
TRBJ1-3	TRBD1	TRBV11-2	NA	CASSPTGGQGRNTIYF	TGTGCCAGCAGCCCGACCGGGGGACAGGGGAGGAACACCATATATTTT
TRBJ2-1	TRBD1	TRBV11-3	few	CASSSRAPGTGYNEQFF	TGTGCCAGCAGCTCAAGGGCCCCCGGGACAGGCTACAATGAGCAGTTCTTC
TRBJ2-5	TRBD2	TRBV6-5	many	CASSYSGGEQETQYF	TGTGCCAGCAGTTACAGCGGGGGGGAACAAGAGACCCAGTACTTC
TRBJ2-5	TRBD2	TRBV12-3/TRBV12-4	NA	CASSRTSGGARGETQYF	TGTGCCAGCAGTCGGACTAGCGGGGGGGCCCGAGGAGAGACCCAGTACTTC
TRBJ2-2	NA	TRBV7-9	many	CASSREVGHPTGELFF	TGTGCCAGCAGCCGAGAGGTGGGACATCCCACCGGGGAGCTGTTTTTT
TRBJ1-5	NA	TRBV18	NA	CASSPDRGQPQHF	TGTGCCAGCTCACCTGACCGGGGTCAGCCCCAGCATTTT
TRBJ2-6	NA	TRBV14	many	CASSQAGLLAGANVLTF	TGTGCCAGCAGCCAAGCCGGACTATTGGCTGGGGCCAACGTCCTGACTTTC
TRBJ2-3	NA	TRBV3-1	many	CASSPTRNTDTQYF	TGTGCCAGCAGCCCGACACGGAACACAGATACGCAGTATTTT
TRBJ1-2	TRBD1	TRBV20-1	many	CSRVAGGDKQGYTF	TGCAGTAGAGTGGCAGGGGGCGACAAACAGGGCTACACCTTC
TRBJ1-2	TRBD1	TRBV29-1	many	CSVEDPRGHYTF	TGCAGCGTTGAAGATCCGAGGGGGCACTACACCTTC
TRBJ2-7	NA	TRBV28	many	CASSNGQGYEQYF	TGTGCCAGCAGTAACGGACAAGGCTACGAGCAGTACTTC
TRBJ1-1	NA	TRBV7-9	many	CASSLDRNTEAFF	TGTGCCAGCAGCTTAGACAGGAACACTGAAGCTTTCTTT
TRBJ2-5	NA	TRBV11-2	few	CASSSPGGTETYTLGETQYF	TGTGCCAGCAGTTCACCTGGAGGGACAGAAACTTATACCTTGGGAGAGACCCAGTACTTC
TRBJ1-6	NA	TRBV4-1	many	CASSREGAANSPLHF	TGCGCCAGCAGCCGTGAGGGAGCGGCGAATTCACCCCTCCACTTT
TRBJ1-2	NA	TRBV20-1	many	CSAPLGANYGYTF	TGCAGTGCCCCTCTTGGGGCCAACTATGGCTACACCTTC
TRBJ2-1	TRBD1	TRBV19	many	CASSRDREGEQFF	TGTGCCAGTAGTAGGGACAGGGAGGGTGAGCAGTTCTTC
TRBJ1-5	NA	TRBV10-2	many	CASSEWGQPQHF	TGCGCCAGCAGTGAGTGGGGCCAGCCCCAGCATTTT
TRBJ2-3	TRBD2	TRBV20-1	many	CSARDLLAGGRGDTQYF	TGCAGTGCTAGAGATCTCCTAGCGGGGGGGAGAGGAGATACGCAGTATTTT
TRBJ2-2	TRBD1	TRBV10-3	many	CAILPGGPRSNTGELFF	TGTGCCATCCTTCCAGGGGGCCCCCGTTCGAACACCGGGGAGCTGTTTTTT
TRBJ1-1	NA	TRBV3-1	many	CASNSRDRRTEAFF	TGTGCCAGTAACAGTAGGGATAGGCGAACTGAAGCTTTCTTT
TRBJ2-3	NA	TRBV7-2	NA	CASSLEGRASTDTQYF	TGTGCCAGCAGCTTAGAAGGCAGGGCTAGCACAGATACGCAGTATTTT
TRBJ2-1	NA	TRBV7-3	many	CASSSFKGHLTYEQFF	TGTGCCAGCAGCTCCTTCAAAGGCCACCTAACGTATGAACAGTTCTTC
TRBJ1-2	NA	TRBV20-1	NA	CSAATGRTYGYTF	TGCAGTGCCGCAACGGGGCGCACATATGGCTACACCTTC
TRBJ2-5	TRBD2	TRBV6-5	few	CASSYSGGGQETQYF	TGTGCCAGCAGTTACTCGGGGGGGGGCCAAGAGACCCAGTACTTC
TRBJ2-5	TRBD2	TRBV6-1	many	CASSEALAGGQETQYF	TGTGCCAGCAGTGAAGCCCTAGCGGGGGGTCAAGAGACCCAGTACTTC
TRBJ2-1	NA	TRBV7-9	NA	CASSGRGKNEQFF	TGTGCCAGCAGCGGCAGGGGAAAGAATGAGCAGTTCTTC
TRBJ2-3	NA	TRBV7-2	NA	CASSLATLDLTSTDTQYF	TGTGCCAGCAGCTTGGCCACCCTAGACCTGACTAGCACAGATACGCAGTATTTT
TRBJ1-1	NA	TRBV11-2	few	CASSLDGAAEAFF	TGTGCCAGCAGCTTAGACGGAGCAGCTGAAGCTTTCTTT
TRBJ2-2	NA	TRBV20-1	many	CSASQRDTNTGELFF	TGCAGTGCCTCTCAGAGGGACACAAACACCGGGGAGCTGTTTTTT
TRBJ2-1	NA	TRBV20-1	many	CSYQRGPNEQFF	TGCAGCTATCAAAGGGGTCCCAATGAGCAGTTCTTC
TRBJ2-3	TRBD1	TRBV10-3	many	CAIRGGAFGQGRDTQYF	TGTGCCATCAGAGGAGGCGCCTTCGGACAGGGCCGGGATACGCAGTATTTT
TRBJ2-7	TRBD1	TRBV10-2	many	CASSGGTGSQQYF	TGCGCCAGCAGCGGGGGGACAGGGAGCCAGCAGTACTTC
TRBJ2-7	NA	TRBV10-3	many	CAIGTGSSYEQYF	TGTGCCATCGGAACAGGGAGCTCCTACGAGCAGTACTTC
TRBJ1-1	NA	TRBV11-2	many	CASSLTIRGSMNTEAFF	TGTGCCAGCAGCTTAACTATCCGGGGCTCAATGAACACTGAAGCTTTCTTT
TRBJ1-5	NA	TRBV28	many	CASSSTVVNQPQHF	TGTGCCAGCAGCTCCACGGTGGTAAATCAGCCCCAGCATTTT
TRBJ2-7	TRBD1	TRBV6-1	many	CASNRGLGQYF	TGTGCCAGCAACAGGGGGTTGGGGCAGTACTTC
TRBJ2-1	TRBD2	TRBV6-5	many	CASSYSGGGAWGEQFF	TGTGCCAGCAGTTACTCAGGCGGGGGGGCGTGGGGTGAGCAGTTCTTC
TRBJ2-2	TRBD1	TRBV9	many	CASSRTGNTGELFF	TGTGCCAGCAGCCGGACAGGGAACACCGGGGAGCTGTTTTTT
TRBJ2-4	NA	TRBV7-8	few	CASSLEAKNIQYF	TGTGCCAGCAGCTTAGAAGCCAAAAACATTCAGTACTTC
TRBJ1-5	NA	TRBV20-1	many	CSASTREYQPQHF	TGCAGTGCTAGTACAAGGGAATATCAGCCCCAGCATTTT